This paragraph reports one T cell receptor beta chain. Its antigen has not been determined. No qualities accompany the bases; no much larger clone lies one base away. The goal of deep resolution MiSeq sequencing was a depth between 1 in 1 million and 1 in 200,000 T cells, and coverage averaged 10x per clonotype. The immunoSEQ hsTCRB Kit was used to generate the TCR beta libraries. Concerning the study's data processing: The data were analyzed with ImmunoSEQ Analyzer and ImmunoSEQ Data Assistant, and V, D and J gene assignments followed IMGT definitions. Clonality, with values ranging from 0 to 1, was calculated as one minus the normalized Shannon entropy of productive rearrangement frequencies. Only overrepresented clonotypes making up at least 0.05% of each patient's repertoire were included in the public clonotype analysis. Approximately 12 repertoires from age-matched healthy donors, obtained from immuneACCESS, served as clonality controls. TCRdb limited this immuneACCESS table to in-frame rearrangements with V and J called. A share of clones is missing; checked studies link under half to unresolved V genes, and the rest is unexplained. V and J calls and clone size come straight from that table; D and trimming were deduced from the DNA. This sample comprises some 200,000 clones, roughly 79% of them detected only once. The ten most abundant clones make up roughly 11% of the sample.

The data were obtained in a study of cytotoxic CD8 clonotypes in ibrutinib-treated CLL listed by TCRdb under 2021. With regard to the full study: The cohort had over ten relapsed/refractory and more than 14 treatment-naive patients; 17 to 18 were IGHV unmutated. Partial responses were observed in roughly 24 patients and complete responses in 2; after a median follow-up of around 68 months, remission was maintained in approximately 15 patients and progression was observed in about twelve. The response samples were drawn at a median of approximately 12 months into treatment, with a range of roughly 6 to 36 months. An average of roughly 250,000 productive templates and around 100,000 productive rearrangements was obtained per sample. Longitudinal samples were available for about 30% of the 86 trial participants. Cryopreserved peripheral blood mononuclear cells were obtained before treatment, at response, and at either sustained remission or disease progression. Patients were still on ibrutinib when every remission and progressive disease sample was collected. The investigation overall reported the following: Public clonotypes were found to be uncommon and were observed to contract or remain stable during treatment; the increase in clonality was shown to reflect expansion of private clonotypes at ibrutinib response. At ibrutinib response clonality went up, during sustained remission it held steady, and at progression it dropped back toward baseline. Lymph node repertoires were not examined, and the timing of sampling was not matched between patients in sustained remission and those whose disease progressed. Baseline clonality was found to be higher than that of age-matched healthy donors and was strongly correlated with circulating CD8+ T-cell counts.

Via the germline V gene, CDR1 is MGHRA and CDR2 YSYEKL. The CDR3 holds 17 amino acids from the cysteine to the phenylalanine. Of all the DNA, just the CDR3 is kept, 51 bases in frame from base 1. The V and J ends are trimmed by 0 bases and 2 bases, leaving 17 bases between them. Interpreted using the paper, the time point label stands for: 12 to 13 months on ibrutinib. For TCR beta library preparation, approximately 1.9 micrograms of genomic DNA was extracted from cryopreserved PBMCs. Longitudinal blood samples from CLL patients on ibrutinib monotherapy underwent high-throughput TCR beta sequencing. The patients were enrolled in a single-center, open-label phase 2 trial of ibrutinib monotherapy.

The receptor comes from a human donor with chronic lymphocytic leukemia. The specimen comprised PBMCs, sampled after 12 months of ibrutinib treatment. The chain was built from TRBV4-1 and TRBJ2-7; the D segment could be TRBD2, given 5 matching bases. The DNA reads as follows: TGCGCCAGCAGCCAAGATAGCGCAGCAGATATCACCTACGAGCAGTACTTC. Translated, this gives CASSQDSAADITYEQYF.